Following are 8 T cell receptor beta chains from one sample sequenced in a study of long-term antiretroviral therapy in people with HIV. Survey-level resolution applied to immunoSEQ assay v3.0. Repertoires were generated with immunoSEQ multiplex PCR, while TCRdb's copy carries only in-frame clones and drops some. The sample holds around 20,000 clones, approximately 84% seen once. Material: unsorted PBMCs, obtained 0.9 years after starting antiretroviral therapy. All receptors derive from a man aged 18 to 30 with HIV.

Points on this clone: At one boundary the junction diverges from the germline segment, which might be a read error. J is TRBJ2-6 and V is TRBV10-3, with D tentatively TRBD1 or TRBD2 (5 bases each). The V gene's germline CDR1 is ENHRY and CDR2 SYGVKD. The CDR3 loop spans 14 amino acids. The CDR3 sequence: CAINEGSGANVLTF. CDR3 coding DNA: TGTGCCATCAATGAGGGGTCAGGGGCCAACGTCCTGACTTTC.

This chain connects TRBV28 to TRBJ2-7; D ambiguous. The V end lost 6 bases, the J end lost 3 bases, and 15 bases lay between the germline ends. Germline values: CDR1 MDHEN, CDR2 SYDVKM. The CDR3 covers 14 residues. CDR3 loop: CASRPWLGHYEQYV. Written as DNA, the CDR3 is TGTGCCAGCAGGCCGTGGCTGGGCCACTACGAGCAGTACGTC.

CDR3 in DNA: TGTGCCAGCAGGGTTACCAGAACAAATAGCAATCAGCCCCAGCATTTT. Translating gives CASRVTRTNSNQPQHF. This chain joins TRBV7-3 and TRBJ1-5; no firm D call. The CDR3 length is 16 residues. Looked up from germline, CDR1 is SGHTA and CDR2 is FQGTGA. Between the trimmed V and J ends, which lost 6 bases and 0 bases, there was a span of 15 bases.

The chain employs TRBV9 and TRBJ1-2, with unresolved D. Germline assignment: CDR1 SGDLS and CDR2 YYNGEE. Deletions cut 0 bases from V and 4 bases from J, with 7 bases between. CDR3 size: 13 residues. DNA of the CDR3: TGTGCCAGCAGCGTAGACGGAACCTATGGCTACACCTTC. Its protein product is CASSVDGTYGYTF.

This chain connects TRBV27 to TRBJ2-2; 8 bases align to TRBD2. Germline lookup yields CDR1 MNHEY and CDR2 SMNVEV (reference sequence). The ends lost 5 bases at V and 4 bases at J; junction bases unmatched: 12. This CDR3 has 17 amino acids. CDR3 region: CASSLRRGAGPTGELFF. CDR3 nucleotide sequence: TGTGCCAGCAGTCTACGGCGGGGGGCAGGGCCCACCGGGGAGCTGTTTTTT.

The V gene is TRBV7-9, the J gene TRBJ1-2; 9 positions match TRBD1. V dropped 1 base and J dropped 0; count of bases not matched to a gene: 3. The germline gives CDR1 SEHNR, CDR2 FQNEAQ (reference sequence). CDR3 length: 16 amino acids. The CDR3 sequence is CASSLGQGVTNYGYTF. CDR3 DNA: TGTGCCAGCAGCTTAGGACAGGGGGTAACTAACTATGGCTACACCTTC.

The chain joins TRBV27 to TRBJ2-5; D call uncertain. Germline V gene lookup returns CDR1 MNHEY and CDR2 SMNVEV (reference sequence). This CDR3 spans 14 amino acids. V gave up 2 bases and J gave up 1 base, with 8 bases separating them. The CDR3 sequence: CASSLSVLQETQYF. CDR3 sequence (DNA): TGTGCCAGCAGTTTAAGTGTCCTCCAAGAGACCCAGTACTTC.

The chain links TRBV7-6 to TRBJ2-7, with D perhaps matching TRBD1 or TRBD2 (6 bases each). The V gene lost 2 bases and the J gene lost 4 bases, with 15 bases spanning the gap. The CDR3 runs 15 residues. The germline gives CDR1 SGHVS, CDR2 FNYEAQ. The CDR3: CASSLTSEGGYEQYF. CDR3 coding DNA: TGTGCCAGCAGCTTAACCTCAGAGGGGGGATACGAGCAGTACTTC. Looking up the rest from reference TRBV7-6 and TRBJ2-7 gives the full variable domain: GAGVSQSPRYKVTKRGQDVALRCDPISGHVSLYWYRQALGQGPEFLTYFNYEAQQDKSGLPNDRFSAERPEGSISTLTIQRTEQRDSAMYRCASSLTSEGGYEQYFGPGTRLTVT.